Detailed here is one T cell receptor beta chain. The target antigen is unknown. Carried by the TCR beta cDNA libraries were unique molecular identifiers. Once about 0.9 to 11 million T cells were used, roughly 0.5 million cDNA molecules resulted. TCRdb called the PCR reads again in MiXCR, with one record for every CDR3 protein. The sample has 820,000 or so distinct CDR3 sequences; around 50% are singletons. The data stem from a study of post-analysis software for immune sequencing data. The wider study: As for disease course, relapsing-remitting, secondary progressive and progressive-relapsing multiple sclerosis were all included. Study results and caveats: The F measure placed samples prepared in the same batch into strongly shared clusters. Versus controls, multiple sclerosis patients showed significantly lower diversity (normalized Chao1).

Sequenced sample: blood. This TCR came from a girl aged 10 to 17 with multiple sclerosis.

In DNA form, the CDR3 reads TGTGCCATCAGGTCGGGGGGAGCGGGGGCGGCAGATACGCAGTATTTT. Protein: CAIRSGGAGAADTQYF. The chain uses TRBV10-3 and TRBJ2-3; 8 nucleotides agree with TRBD2. CDR3 size: 16 residues. The V segment lost 6 bases and the J segment 4 bases; nucleotides outside the gene matches: 12. Germline V gene data show CDR1 as ENHRY and CDR2 as SYGVKD.